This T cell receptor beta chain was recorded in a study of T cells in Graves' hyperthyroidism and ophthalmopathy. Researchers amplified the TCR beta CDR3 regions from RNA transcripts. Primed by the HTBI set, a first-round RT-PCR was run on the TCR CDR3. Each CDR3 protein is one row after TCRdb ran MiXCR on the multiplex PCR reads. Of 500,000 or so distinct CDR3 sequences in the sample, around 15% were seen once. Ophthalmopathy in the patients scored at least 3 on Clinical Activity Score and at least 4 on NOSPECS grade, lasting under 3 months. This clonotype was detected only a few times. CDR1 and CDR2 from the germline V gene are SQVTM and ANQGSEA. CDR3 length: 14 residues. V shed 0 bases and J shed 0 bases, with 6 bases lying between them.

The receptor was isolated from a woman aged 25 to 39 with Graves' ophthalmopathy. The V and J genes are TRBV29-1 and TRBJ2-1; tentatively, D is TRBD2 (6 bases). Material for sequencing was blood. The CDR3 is CSVEDGSSYNEQFF. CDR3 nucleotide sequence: TGCAGCGTTGAAGACGGGAGCTCCTACAATGAGCAGTTCTTC.